A selection of T cell receptor beta chains follows, all from one sample in a study of control samples from healthy donors and cancer patients. The protocol was immunoSEQ multiplex PCR, while the TCRdb copy is restricted to in-frame clones and leaves out a portion. This table has some 130,000 clones, roughly 88% appearing once. Sample: blood. The source of these receptors is a man aged 35-49 years in good health. Each CDR3 is given with its conserved first and last residue. The D gene is left open where the match is weak. Some rows have no size entry. The others give once, few or many, or a class for an expanded clone.

TRBJ1-3 . TRBV25-1 . TGTGCCAGCAGTGAACCCAGGAGCGGTTTTGGAAACACCATATATTTT CASSEPRSGFGNTIYF
TRBJ2-2 . TRBV6-5 . TGTGCCAGCAGGGATACGAACACCGGGGAGCTGTTTTTT CASRDTNTGELFF
TRBJ1-1 . TRBV18 . TGTGCCAGCTCGCCATCAACAGGGAACACTGAAGCTTTCTTT CASSPSTGNTEAFF
TRBJ2-3 TRBD2 TRBV5-6 . TGTGCCAGCAGCTTCCTTAGCGGGGGCCCCCTCACAGATACGCAGTATTTT CASSFLSGGPLTDTQYF
TRBJ1-6 . TRBV7-2 . TGTGCCAGCAGCTTAAATTGGATGAATTCACCCCTCCACTTT CASSLNWMNSPLHF
TRBJ2-2 TRBD2 TRBV5-1 few TGCGCCAGCAAGGCGGGGGGTCCGAACACCGGGGAGCTGTTTTTT CASKAGGPNTGELFF
TRBJ2-4 TRBD1 TRBV2 few TGTGCCAGCACCCTACAGGGGGCCAAAAACATTCAGTACTTC CASTLQGAKNIQYF
TRBJ1-4 TRBD1 TRBV5-1 . TGCGCCAGCAGCGCTATGGGACAGGGAGATGAAAAACTGTTTTTT CASSAMGQGDEKLFF
TRBJ2-1 . TRBV11-2 . TGTGCCAGCAGCCCAAGCCTACGACAGGGAGGCAATGAGCAGTTCTTC CASSPSLRQGGNEQFF
TRBJ2-2 . TRBV5-6 . TGTGCCAGCAGCTTGGCGGGTTTAAGACCCCTCGGGGAGCTGTTTTTT CASSLAGLRPLGELFF
TRBJ1-2 TRBD1 TRBV5-6 few TGTGCCAGCAGCGTAGGAAGGACAGGGGGCCCTTCCTCCCTTGGCTACACCTTC CASSVGRTGGPSSLGYTF
TRBJ2-2 TRBD2 TRBV7-6 . TGTGCCAGCAGCGCTAGCGGGGGCCTGAACACCGGGGAGCTGTTTTTT CASSASGGLNTGELFF
TRBJ1-1 TRBD1 TRBV2 . TGTGCCAGCAGTGAGCAAGGGGGCGCAGTGAACACTGAAGCTTTCTTT CASSEQGGAVNTEAFF